This T cell receptor beta chain is drawn from a study of blood T cell repertoires in COVID-19. Study overall: From the United States, Italy and Spain came samples of acute and convalescent COVID-19.

V was cut by 3 bases and J by 1 base, with 15 bases left in between. Germline V gene lookup returns CDR1 KGHSH and CDR2 LQKENI. The CDR3 totals 16 residues. The repertoire was sequenced with immunoSEQ multiplex PCR; TCRdb's copy has only in-frame clones and lacks some. The top ten hold 13% of the sample, which has 130,000 to 150,000 clones, around 80% seen once. The rearrangement joins TRBV18 to TRBJ1-1; D uncertain. Sequencing was carried out using peripheral blood. The clonotype comes from a man aged 55 to 70 with active or convalescent COVID-19. CDR3 sequence reads: CASSPRTGGQNTEAFF. In DNA form, the CDR3 reads TGTGCCAGCTCACCCCGCACCGGAGGGCAGAACACTGAAGCTTTCTTT.